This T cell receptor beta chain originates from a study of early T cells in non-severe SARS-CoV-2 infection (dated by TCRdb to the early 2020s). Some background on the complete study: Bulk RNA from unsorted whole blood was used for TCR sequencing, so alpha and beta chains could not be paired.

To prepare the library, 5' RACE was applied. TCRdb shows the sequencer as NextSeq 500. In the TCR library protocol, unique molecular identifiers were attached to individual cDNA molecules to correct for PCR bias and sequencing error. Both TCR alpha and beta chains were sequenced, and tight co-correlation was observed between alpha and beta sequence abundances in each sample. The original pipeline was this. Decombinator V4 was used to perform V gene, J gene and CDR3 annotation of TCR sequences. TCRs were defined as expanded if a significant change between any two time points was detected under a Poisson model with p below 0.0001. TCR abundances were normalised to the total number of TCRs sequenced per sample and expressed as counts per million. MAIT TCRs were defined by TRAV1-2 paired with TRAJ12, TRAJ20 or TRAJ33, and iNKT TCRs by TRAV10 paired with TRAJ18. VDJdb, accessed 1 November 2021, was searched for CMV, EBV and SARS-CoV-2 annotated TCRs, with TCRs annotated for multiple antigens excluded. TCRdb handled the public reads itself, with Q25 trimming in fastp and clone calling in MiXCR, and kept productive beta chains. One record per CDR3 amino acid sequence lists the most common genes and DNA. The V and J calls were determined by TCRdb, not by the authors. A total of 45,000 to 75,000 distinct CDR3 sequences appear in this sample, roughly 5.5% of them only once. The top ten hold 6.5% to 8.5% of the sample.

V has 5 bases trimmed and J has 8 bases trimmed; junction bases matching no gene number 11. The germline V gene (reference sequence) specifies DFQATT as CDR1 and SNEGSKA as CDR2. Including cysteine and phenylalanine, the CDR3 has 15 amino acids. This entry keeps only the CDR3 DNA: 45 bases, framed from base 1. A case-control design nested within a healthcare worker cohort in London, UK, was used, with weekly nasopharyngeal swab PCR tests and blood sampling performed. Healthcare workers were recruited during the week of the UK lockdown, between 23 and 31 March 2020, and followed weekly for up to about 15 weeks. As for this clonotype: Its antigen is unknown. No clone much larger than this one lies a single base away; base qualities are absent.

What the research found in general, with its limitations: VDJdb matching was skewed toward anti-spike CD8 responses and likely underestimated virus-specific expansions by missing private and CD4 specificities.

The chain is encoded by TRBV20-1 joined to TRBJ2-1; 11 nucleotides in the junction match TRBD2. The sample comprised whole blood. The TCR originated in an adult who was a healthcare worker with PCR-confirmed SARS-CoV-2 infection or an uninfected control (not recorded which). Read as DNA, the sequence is TGCAGTGCTCCGTCGACTAGCGGGGCCCTCGATGAGCAGTTCTTC. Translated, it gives CSAPSTSGALDEQFF.